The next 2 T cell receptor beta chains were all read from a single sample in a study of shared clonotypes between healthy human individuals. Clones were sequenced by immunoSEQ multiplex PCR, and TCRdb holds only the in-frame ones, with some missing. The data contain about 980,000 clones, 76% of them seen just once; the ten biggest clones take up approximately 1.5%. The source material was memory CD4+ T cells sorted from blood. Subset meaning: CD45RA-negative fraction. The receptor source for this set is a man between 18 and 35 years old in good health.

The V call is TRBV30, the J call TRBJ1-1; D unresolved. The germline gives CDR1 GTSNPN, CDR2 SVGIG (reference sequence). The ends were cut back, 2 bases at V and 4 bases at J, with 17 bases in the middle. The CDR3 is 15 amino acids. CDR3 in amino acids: CAWSRNSRGGTEAFF. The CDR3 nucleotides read TGTGCCTGGAGTAGGAACTCCCGGGGAGGCACTGAAGCTTTCTTT.

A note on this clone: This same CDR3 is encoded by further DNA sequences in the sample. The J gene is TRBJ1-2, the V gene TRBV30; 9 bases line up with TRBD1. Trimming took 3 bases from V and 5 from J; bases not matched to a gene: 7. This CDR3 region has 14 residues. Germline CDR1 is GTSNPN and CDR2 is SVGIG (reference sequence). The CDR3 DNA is TGTGCCTGGAGGGGACAGGGAGATTCGTATGGCTACACCTTC. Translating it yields CAWRGQGDSYGYTF.